This T cell receptor (beta chain) was captured by sequencing in a study of blood T cells in healthy people across ages. The sample holds a few counts of this clonotype. It was with a sample-barcoded 5' primer and a J-beta primer mix that a second PCR of about 6 to 12 cycles was run. MiXCR, run by TCRdb on the 5' RACE reads, gives a single entry per CDR3 protein. This repertoire shows approximately 1.5 million distinct CDR3 sequences, 35% to 45% found once; its top ten account for about 4%. Trimming pared 2 bases from V and 3 bases from J, leaving 15 bases between. The germline V gene encodes CDR1 SGDLS and CDR2 YYNGEE. The CDR3 runs to 16 residues.

The sequence came from a woman aged 18 to 35 in good health. Sample: blood. The chain carries TRBV9 and TRBJ2-1, with D unresolved. The CDR3, as DNA: TGTGCCAGCAGCGTGTCCCTCCAGGCGGACTACAATGAGCAGTTCTTC. Its translation: CASSVSLQADYNEQFF.